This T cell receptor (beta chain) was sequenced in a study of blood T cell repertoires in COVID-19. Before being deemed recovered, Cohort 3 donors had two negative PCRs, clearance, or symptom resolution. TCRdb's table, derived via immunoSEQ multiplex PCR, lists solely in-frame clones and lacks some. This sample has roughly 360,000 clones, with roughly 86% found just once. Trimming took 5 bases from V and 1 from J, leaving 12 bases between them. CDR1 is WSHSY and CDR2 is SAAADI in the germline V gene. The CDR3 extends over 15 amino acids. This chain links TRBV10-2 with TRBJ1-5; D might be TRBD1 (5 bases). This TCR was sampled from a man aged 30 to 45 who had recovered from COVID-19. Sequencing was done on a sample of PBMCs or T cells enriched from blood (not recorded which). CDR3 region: CASSWGDDSNQPQHF. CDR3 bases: TGCGCCAGCAGTTGGGGGGACGACAGCAATCAGCCCCAGCATTTT.